The source of this T cell receptor (beta chain) is a study of cytomegalovirus exposure and HLA in healthy donors. Study background: Most genotyped donors, over 70% of around 370, had Caucasian-associated genetic ancestry.

Despite likely unrecorded immune exposures, the donors were nominally healthy at the time of sampling. The study ran its PCR with 60 Vbeta and 13 Jbeta primers. Generated by immunoSEQ multiplex PCR, the TCRdb table keeps only in-frame clones and is missing some. Here the sample spans 62,000 or so clones, approximately 87% being singletons. Germline CDR1 MGHRA, CDR2 YSYEKL. Trimming took off 4 bases at V and 7 bases at J, with 17 bases between the two ends. The CDR3 consists of 15 residues. Points on this clone: Its antigen is still unknown.

Regarding the study as a whole: Reportedly, diagnosis of cytomegalovirus status by the classifier showed high specificity and sensitivity.

This chain uses TRBV4-1 with TRBJ1-5; D might be TRBD1 (6 bases). Sequenced sample: PBMCs. This sequence originates from a man aged 18 to 29 in good health and CMV-seronegative. As DNA, the CDR3 is TGCGCCAGCAGCCCTTACAGGGATAGTGGCCAGCCCCAGCATTTT. It specifies CASSPYRDSGQPQHF.